The source of this TCR beta chain is a study of identical twins. The J segment lost 2 bases and the V segment lost 6 bases, leaving 8 bases of the junction unmatched. There are 15 residues in the CDR3. Germline V gene data show CDR1 as SGHRS and CDR2 as YFSETQ. Carrying unique molecular identifiers, the cDNA also gained a universal primer site through template switching. From the 5' RACE reads, TCRdb called clonotypes with MiXCR, one entry per CDR3 protein. In the table there are roughly 700,000 distinct CDR3 sequences, around 8.3% of which are singletons. Concerning this clonotype: Its matching antigen is unknown.

Study conclusions and caveats: Possibly, invariant MAIT and iNKT cells partly confounded zero-insertion analyses. Twins' excess sharing was less marked for out-of-frame beta sequences.

In addition, the sample was reused for a study of yellow fever vaccine responses in identical twins.

Sequenced material: PBMCs. The TCR sequence derives from a woman in her late teens or twenties in good health. This chain uses TRBV5-1 with TRBJ2-5; TRBD2 matches at 9 bases. CDR3 sequence (DNA): TGCGCCAGCACGCTAAGCGGGGGGTCACAAGAGACCCAGTACTTC. It yields the protein CASTLSGGSQETQYF.